These T cell receptor beta chains were read from a single sample in a study of breast tumors, draining lymph nodes, adjacent tissues. TCRdb re-analysed the multiplex PCR reads in MiXCR, keeping a single row per CDR3 protein. The sample shows some 150,000 distinct CDR3 sequences, roughly a third of them seen only once. Material: axillary lymph node tissue. All receptors derive from a female donor with breast cancer. Some clones in this sample may be carry-over from other donors' samples. Both conserved end residues are part of each CDR3. The D gene is left open where the match is weak. Some rows have no size entry. The others give once, few or many, or a class for an expanded clone.

CASSPDLTGELFF	TGTGCCAGCAGTCCGGATCTAACCGGGGAGCTGTTTTTT	NA	TRBJ2-2	many	TRBV6-5
CASSSRGATETQYF	TGTGCCAGCAGTTCGCGGGGGGCCACTGAGACCCAGTACTTC	TRBD2	TRBJ2-5	NA	TRBV6-6
CASSRQGGETQYF	TGTGCCAGCAGCCGACAAGGGGGGGAGACCCAGTACTTC	NA	TRBJ2-5	many	TRBV3-1
CATSERGDRGHEKLFF	TGTGCCACCAGTGAGCGCGGGGACAGGGGGCATGAAAAACTGTTTTTT	TRBD1	TRBJ1-4	NA	TRBV24-1
CASSLTGRGASNYGYTF	TGTGCCAGCAGCTTAACTGGACGAGGGGCCTCTAACTATGGCTACACCTTC	NA	TRBJ1-2	many	TRBV7-3
CATAKSGSGSTDTQYF	TGTGCCACCGCGAAATCGGGTAGTGGAAGCACAGATACGCAGTATTTT	NA	TRBJ2-3	NA	TRBV24-1
CASSTWEADTQYF	TGTGCCAGCAGCACTTGGGAGGCAGATACGCAGTATTTT	NA	TRBJ2-3	many	TRBV5-4
CATSRVGMKETQYF	TGTGCCACCAGCAGAGTGGGTATGAAGGAGACCCAGTACTTC	NA	TRBJ2-5	many	TRBV15
CASSYSGLANEQYF	TGTGCCAGCAGTTACTCGGGACTGGCTAACGAGCAGTACTTC	NA	TRBJ2-7	many	TRBV6-5
CASSLDPRGEEKLFF	TGTGCCAGCAGCTTAGATCCCAGGGGGGAGGAAAAACTGTTTTTT	TRBD1	TRBJ1-4	many	TRBV11-2
CASSLDGHEQYF	TGTGCCAGCAGCTTAGACGGCCACGAGCAGTACTTC	NA	TRBJ2-7	many	TRBV11-2
CAWTGQGAWEQYF	TGTGCCTGGACGGGACAGGGGGCGTGGGAGCAGTACTTC	TRBD1	TRBJ2-7	many	TRBV30
CASRPPTDFSSYNSPLHF	TGTGCCAGCAGACCACCGACAGATTTCAGCTCCTATAATTCACCCCTCCACTTT	NA	TRBJ1-6	NA	TRBV6-5
CASSKGPAILTDTQYF	TGTGCCAGCAGCAAGGGACCCGCAATTCTCACAGATACGCAGTATTTT	NA	TRBJ2-3	many	TRBV6-4
CASSGTGDRFYEQYF	TGTGCCAGCAGCGGGACAGGGGACCGCTTCTACGAGCAGTACTTC	TRBD1	TRBJ2-7	many	TRBV5-8
CASSVDVRGAGNTIYF	TGTGCCAGCAGCGTAGATGTGCGGGGGGCTGGAAACACCATATATTTT	NA	TRBJ1-3	many	TRBV9
CASSLLLTVDNEQFF	TGTGCCAGCAGCTTACTTTTGACGGTTGACAATGAGCAGTTCTTC	NA	TRBJ2-1	many	TRBV7-9
CATSARQGGRNGYTF	TGTGCCACCAGTGCCCGACAGGGTGGGAGAAATGGCTACACCTTC	TRBD1	TRBJ1-2	many	TRBV24-1
CASSLAAGGRTDTQYF	TGTGCCAGCAGCTTGGCAGCGGGGGGAAGGACAGATACGCAGTATTTT	TRBD2	TRBJ2-3	NA	TRBV7-9
CASSQSRTALGF	TGTGCCAGCTCACAATCCAGGACTGCCTTAGGCTTC	NA	TRBJ2-5	NA	TRBV2
CASLGSGDTIKETQYF	TGTGCCAGCCTGGGTTCGGGGGATACGATTAAAGAGACCCAGTACTTC	NA	TRBJ2-5	many	TRBV2
CATSDSSGLADTGELFF	TGTGCCACCAGTGATTCAAGCGGGCTAGCGGACACCGGGGAGCTGTTTTTT	TRBD2	TRBJ2-2	many	TRBV24-1
CASSLGQSGYTF	TGTGCCAGCAGCCTAGGACAGTCTGGCTACACCTTC	NA	TRBJ1-2	few	TRBV5-6
CASSLRGQGGVNEQFF	TGTGCCAGCAGCTTACGCGGACAGGGCGGCGTAAATGAGCAGTTCTTC	TRBD1	TRBJ2-1	many	TRBV11-3
CASIRTTNTGELFF	TGTGCCAGTATTCGGACAACGAACACCGGGGAGCTGTTTTTT	NA	TRBJ2-2	NA	TRBV28
CASWTGWVTGELFF	TGTGCCAGCTGGACAGGTTGGGTCACCGGGGAGCTGTTTTTT	TRBD1	TRBJ2-2	many	TRBV6-1
CSARGGTGKQPQHF	TGCAGTGCTAGAGGAGGGACAGGGAAACAGCCCCAGCATTTT	TRBD1	TRBJ1-5	once	TRBV20-1
CASSVNAGPRGYTF	TGTGCCAGCAGCGTAAATGCAGGGCCGAGGGGCTACACCTTC	NA	TRBJ1-2	NA	TRBV28
CSARYRGGPYGYTF	TGCAGTGCTAGATACAGGGGGGGGCCCTATGGCTACACCTTC	TRBD1	TRBJ1-2	NA	TRBV20-1
CASSELAGGHLETQYF	TGTGCCAGCAGTGAACTAGCGGGGGGCCACCTGGAGACCCAGTACTTC	TRBD2	TRBJ2-5	NA	TRBV25-1
CATRGYGANEKLFF	TGTGCCACACGGGGTTATGGAGCTAATGAAAAACTGTTTTTT	NA	TRBJ1-4	NA	TRBV27
CASSAKGGGMETQYF	TGTGCCAGCAGCGCCAAGGGAGGGGGGATGGAGACCCAGTACTTC	NA	TRBJ2-5	NA	TRBV9
CATSDFRVAIFLCANYGYTF	TGTGCCACCAGTGATTTTAGAGTGGCTATATTCTTATGTGCTAACTATGGCTACACCTTC	NA	TRBJ1-2	NA	TRBV24-1
CASSRRGGSWGETQYF	TGTGCCAGCAGTCGTCGGGGGGGGTCATGGGGAGAGACCCAGTACTTC	TRBD2	TRBJ2-5	NA	TRBV2
CSAPGLAMTTKNIQYF	TGCAGTGCCCCTGGACTAGCGATGACGACCAAAAACATTCAGTACTTC	TRBD2	TRBJ2-4	many	TRBV20-1
CASSYSQGTDTQYF	TGTGCCAGCAGTTACTCCCAGGGCACAGATACGCAGTATTTT	NA	TRBJ2-3	many	TRBV6-5
CSVSNTVNTEAFF	TGCAGCGTATCCAACACCGTTAACACTGAAGCTTTCTTT	NA	TRBJ1-1	NA	TRBV29-1
CASSSRWNEQFF	TGTGCCAGCAGTTCCCGGTGGAATGAGCAGTTCTTC	NA	TRBJ2-1	NA	TRBV6-6
CAGSQEGQVGLYEQYF	TGTGCCGGCAGCCAAGAAGGACAGGTTGGCCTCTACGAGCAGTACTTC	TRBD1	TRBJ2-7	NA	TRBV4-1
CASSTLLGIGNTIYF	TGTGCCAGCAGCACTCTGCTGGGAATCGGAAACACCATATATTTT	NA	TRBJ1-3	NA	TRBV12-3/TRBV12-4
CASSVRGMGEKLFF	TGTGCCAGCAGTGTCAGGGGGATGGGTGAAAAACTGTTTTTT	TRBD1	TRBJ1-4	many	TRBV2
CASASGGRASYNEQFF	TGTGCCAGCGCCTCTGGCGGGAGGGCCTCCTACAATGAGCAGTTCTTC	TRBD2	TRBJ2-1	many	TRBV19
CASSIPPFQPQHF	TGTGCCAGTAGTATACCACCTTTTCAGCCCCAGCATTTT	NA	TRBJ1-5	many	TRBV19